This entry lists 30 T cell receptor beta chains sequenced from one sample in a study of vaccination effects on CD4 cells after COVID-19. Profiling relied on immunoSEQ multiplex PCR, and the TCRdb table lists in-frame clones only, not all of them. The sample contains about 58,000 clones, 65% to 80% of which appear only once. The antigens for these receptors are not known. With roughly 10 days of culture completed, CD4+ T cells were isolated. Sequences were derived from CD4+ T cells from PBMCs cultured without peptide, sampled before COVID-19 vaccination. All receptors derive from a human donor who received a COVID-19 vaccine.

In this sample, this clone turned up a few times. The V call is TRBV2, the J call TRBJ1-3, with a possible D match to TRBD1 (6 bases). The CDR3 covers 13 residues. V gave up 8 bases and J gave up 4 bases, with 12 bases separating them. The germline V gene encodes CDR1 SNHLY and CDR2 FYNNEI. The CDR3 loop is CASGGREGNTIYF. The CDR3 DNA sequence: TGTGCCAGCGGGGGCAGGGAGGGAAACACCATATATTTT.

The chain is built from TRBV27 and TRBJ2-5; 11 bases are a match to TRBD1. The trim removed 5 bases at V and 7 bases at J, leaving 6 bases unmatched. The V gene's germline CDR1 is MNHEY and CDR2 SMNVEV (reference sequence). CDR3 length: 14 amino acids. CDR3 in DNA: TGTGCCAGCAGTCCCTCCGGGACAGGGGGGACCCAGTACTTC. It yields the protein CASSPSGTGGTQYF.

The V gene is TRBV5-1, the J gene TRBJ1-4; D is uncertain. The CDR3 is 15 residues long. V was trimmed by 5 bases and J by 0 bases, leaving 11 bases between them. Germline V CDR1 and CDR2: SGHRS, YFSETQ. DNA of the CDR3: TGCGCCAGCAGACTCACAGCTGCAACTAATGAAAAACTGTTTTTT. Its protein product is CASRLTAATNEKLFF. The entire variable domain, with the rest obtained from reference TRBV5-1 and TRBJ1-4, is as follows: KAGVTQTPRYLIKTRGQQVTLSCSPISGHRSVSWYQQTPGQGLQFLFEYFSETQRNKGNFPGRFSGRQFSNSRSEMNVSTLELGDSALYLCASRLTAATNEKLFFGSGTQLSVL.

This sequence joins TRBV5-1 and TRBJ2-1; the match to TRBD1 covers 10 bases. V was clipped by 3 bases and J by 3 bases; unmatched bases: 6. The CDR3 length is 16 residues. Germline values: CDR1 SGHRS, CDR2 YFSETQ. CDR3 amino acids: CASSSWGQGSYNEQFF. The CDR3 DNA sequence: TGCGCCAGCAGCTCTTGGGGACAGGGGAGCTACAATGAGCAGTTCTTC.

This clone occurred once. CDR3 sequence: CASSQDRLAGGPLFGTQYF. The CDR3 bases are TGTGCCAGCAGCCAAGACAGGCTAGCGGGGGGGCCCTTATTTGGGACCCAGTACTTC. The gene calls are TRBV14 and TRBJ2-5, with 12 nucleotides matching TRBD2. Germline loops: CDR1 SGHDN, CDR2 FVKESK. This CDR3 is 19 amino acids long. With 0 bases clipped from V and 7 bases from J, the junction kept 15 bases outside the gene matches. Using reference TRBV14 and TRBJ2-5 for the parts outside the CDR3, the full variable domain is EAGVTQFPSHSVIEKGQTVTLRCDPISGHDNLYWYRRVMGKEIKFLLHFVKESKQDESGMPNNRFLAERTGGTYSTLKVQPAELEDSGVYFCASSQDRLAGGPLFGTQYFGPGTRLLVL.

The chain employs TRBV7-3 and TRBJ2-3, with D unresolved. Trimming removed 1 base at V and 2 bases at J, with 10 bases between. Germline CDR1 is SGHTA and CDR2 is FQGTGA. The CDR3 totals 15 residues. The CDR3: CASSLRSSPTDTQYF. The CDR3 bases are TGTGCCAGCAGCTTAAGGTCAAGTCCCACAGATACGCAGTATTTT. The variable domain in full, with the rest retrieved from reference TRBV7-3 and TRBJ2-3, is GAGVSQTPSNKVTEKGKYVELRCDPISGHTALYWYRQSLGQGPEFLIYFQGTGAADDSGLPNDRFFAVRPEGSVSTLKIQRTERGDSAVYLCASSLRSSPTDTQYFGPGTRLTVL.

The chain joins TRBV7-2 to TRBJ2-1; the match to TRBD1 covers 8 bases. J gave up 5 bases and V 5 bases, and 5 bases lay outside the gene matches. The germline CDR1 and CDR2 sequences are SGHTA and FQGNSA. The CDR3 is 14 residues long. This CDR3 reads CASSPGQGHNEQFF. Here the CDR3 DNA reads TGTGCCAGCAGCCCCGGACAGGGCCACAATGAGCAGTTCTTC.

The sample holds one count of this clone. V and J are TRBV6-2 or TRBV6-3 and TRBJ2-5; 9 bases align to TRBD2. V was pared by 2 bases and J by 1 base, with 14 bases of the junction left unmatched. The CDR3 is 19 amino acids. Looked up from germline, CDR1 is MNHEY and CDR2 is SVGEGT. This CDR3 is CASSYPHFGLAGLQETQYF. The CDR3 DNA sequence: TGTGCCAGCAGTTACCCCCATTTTGGCCTAGCGGGGCTCCAAGAGACCCAGTACTTC.

The chain has TRBV2 and TRBJ2-5; TRBD1 matches at 10 bases. The CDR3 extends over 13 amino acids. V gave up 7 bases and J gave up 5 bases; unmatched junction bases: 4. CDR1 is SNHLY and CDR2 is FYNNEI in the germline V gene. The CDR3 nucleotides are TGTGCCAGCACCACGGACAGGGGGGAGACCCAGTACTTC. Its protein product is CASTTDRGETQYF.

The table lists this clone with a count of one. The V gene is TRBV6-1, the J gene TRBJ1-1; D is perhaps TRBD1 (6 bases). The CDR3 totals 16 residues. Trimming removed 4 bases at V and 1 base at J, with 16 bases between. Germline loops: CDR1 MNHNS, CDR2 SASEGT. CDR3 in DNA: TGTGCCAGCAGTGGGTCCCAACAGGGCAAGAACACTGAAGCTTTCTTT. It is translated as CASSGSQQGKNTEAFF.

This clone occurred once. The chain combines TRBV24-1 with TRBJ1-5, with D unclear. The V and J ends lost 4 bases and 7 bases respectively, with 16 bases between them. CDR3 size: 15 residues. The germline V gene encodes CDR1 KGHDR and CDR2 SFDVKD. CDR3 region: CATSELGIQMQPQHF. The DNA of the CDR3 is TGTGCCACCAGTGAGCTCGGGATTCAAATGCAGCCCCAGCATTTT.

The rearrangement uses TRBV5-1 and TRBJ1-1; D gene uncertain. CDR1 and CDR2 from the germline V gene are SGHRS and YFSETQ. This CDR3 contains 14 residues. Trimming removed 2 bases from V and 4 bases from J, with 12 bases in between. The DNA for the CDR3 is TGCGCCAGCAGCTTAGGAGGATCGAGCACTGAAGCTTTCTTT. It encodes CASSLGGSSTEAFF.

In DNA form, the CDR3 reads TGTGCCAGCAGCATACAGGGAGCCCAAGAGACCCAGTACTTC. Its translation: CASSIQGAQETQYF. The genes are TRBV5-4 and TRBJ2-5; possible D gene TRBD1, 6 bases. The V and J ends lost 4 bases and 1 base respectively, with 11 bases between them. This CDR3 has 14 amino acids. The V gene's germline CDR1 is SGHNT and CDR2 YYREEE (reference sequence).

The gene calls are TRBV5-4 and TRBJ2-2, with 8 bases matching TRBD2. There are 16 residues in the CDR3. V shed 2 bases and J 3 bases; nucleotides not matched to a gene: 6. Germline CDR1 and CDR2: SGHNT and YYREEE (reference sequence). The chain's CDR3 is CASSLSGGKYTGELFF. CDR3 bases: TGTGCCAGCAGCTTATCGGGGGGGAAGTACACCGGGGAGCTGTTTTTT.

This sequence joins TRBV5-1 and TRBJ2-2; D is perhaps TRBD1 (5 bases). CDR1 SGHRS and CDR2 YFSETQ come from the germline V gene. This CDR3 spans 14 amino acids. The V end lost 6 bases, the J end lost 5 bases, and 14 bases lay between the germline ends. CDR3: CASMITGATGELFF. CDR3 nucleotide sequence: TGCGCCAGCATGATAACAGGAGCGACCGGGGAGCTGTTTTTT.

This chain joins TRBV2 and TRBJ2-1, with 9 nucleotides matching TRBD1. CDR1 is SNHLY, CDR2 FYNNEI, per germline. The CDR3 runs to 16 residues. The V gene end was trimmed by 6 bases and the J gene end by 0 bases; junction bases not matched to a gene: 6. Written as DNA, the CDR3 is TGTGCCAGCAGACCTAGACAGGGGGGCTCCTACAATGAGCAGTTCTTC. Translation: CASRPRQGGSYNEQFF.

The chain couples TRBV9 to TRBJ1-2, with 10 bases aligning to TRBD1. The CDR3 extends over 15 amino acids. With V trimmed by 3 bases and J by 8 bases, 10 bases remained unmatched. CDR1 is SGDLS, CDR2 YYNGEE, per germline. The CDR3 here is CASSALPGTGVGYTF. In nucleotides, the CDR3 is TGTGCCAGCAGCGCGCTCCCCGGGACAGGGGTAGGCTACACCTTC.

The gene calls are TRBV30 and TRBJ1-2, with D uncertain. Germline V gives CDR1 GTSNPN, CDR2 SVGIG (reference sequence). The CDR3 runs 14 residues. V gave up 2 bases and J gave up 8 bases, with 18 bases separating them. The CDR3 region is CAWSNPRNSRGYTF. CDR3 DNA sequence: TGTGCCTGGAGTAATCCCCGGAACAGTAGGGGCTACACCTTC.

This clone was seen a single time. The CDR3 DNA follows: TGTGCCAGCAGTCTTGAGGGGGTCGTGGGCTACACCTTC. This translates into CASSLEGVVGYTF. This sequence joins TRBV28 and TRBJ1-2; TRBD1 is a possible D gene (6 bases). Trimming took 5 bases from V and 8 from J, leaving 15 bases between them. This CDR3 contains 13 residues. Germline CDR1 MDHEN, CDR2 SYDVKM.

This sequence joins TRBV7-2 and TRBJ2-1, with D perhaps assigned TRBD1 or TRBD2 (5 bases each). Germline CDR1 is SGHTA and CDR2 is FQGNSA. Trimming took 0 bases from V and 5 from J, leaving 14 bases between them. The CDR3 has 16 residues. The CDR3 bases are TGTGCCAGCAGCTTAGCGCTCGGGGCGATAGACAATGAGCAGTTCTTC. Translating gives CASSLALGAIDNEQFF.

The chain is built from TRBV19 and TRBJ1-5, with no clear D. Trimming removed 2 bases at V and 2 bases at J, with 13 bases between. Germline-derived CDR1 and CDR2 are LNHDA and SQIVND (reference sequence). The length of the CDR3 is 16 residues. In nucleotides, the CDR3 is TGTGCCAGTAGTATATCGTCGGGTTACCGCAATCAGCCCCAGCATTTT. This gives the protein CASSISSGYRNQPQHF.

The chain is built from TRBV6-5 and TRBJ1-5; D is perhaps TRBD1 (5 bases). In germline, CDR1 is MNHEY, CDR2 SVGAGI. V was trimmed by 6 bases and J by 11 bases, leaving 14 bases between them. The CDR3 totals 12 residues. Here the CDR3 reads CASRVGVGAQHF. DNA of the CDR3: TGTGCCAGCAGGGTTGGGGTAGGGGCCCAGCATTTT.

The chain employs TRBV6-5 and TRBJ2-3; D remains unclear. There are 14 residues in the CDR3. With 7 bases removed from V and 2 bases from J, the gap between germline ends came to 13 bases. CDR1 is MNHEY and CDR2 is SVGAGI in the germline V gene. CDR3 sequence: CASMGGPNTDTQYF. The CDR3 bases are TGTGCCAGCATGGGCGGACCGAACACAGATACGCAGTATTTT.

V and J are TRBV6-6 and TRBJ2-7; tentatively, D is TRBD1 or TRBD2 (5 bases each). The CDR3 is 13 amino acids. Between the trimmed V and J ends, which lost 6 bases and 7 bases, there was a span of 16 bases. Per germline, CDR1 MNHNY and CDR2 SVGAGI (reference sequence). The CDR3 spells CASRRDPREEQYV. The CDR3 region has the DNA TGTGCCAGCAGGAGGGACCCCCGAGAGGAGCAGTACGTC.

The rearrangement joins TRBV4-2 to TRBJ1-2; D unclear. Germline V lookup: CDR1 LGHNA, CDR2 YNFKEQ. V was trimmed by 0 bases and J by 8 bases, leaving 10 bases between them. The CDR3 contains 13 residues. The CDR3 loop reads CASSQDRTFGYTF. The CDR3, as DNA: TGTGCCAGCAGCCAAGATAGGACGTTCGGCTACACCTTC.

The V and J genes are TRBV14 and TRBJ1-6; D gene ambiguous. CDR3 length equals 13 residues. Trimming pared 4 bases from V and 8 bases from J, leaving 9 bases between. The germline V gene encodes CDR1 SGHDN and CDR2 FVKESK. This CDR3 is CASSRLLDSPLHF. The CDR3 DNA reads TGTGCCAGCAGCCGCCTCCTGGATTCACCCCTCCACTTT. Combining the CDR3 with reference TRBV14 and TRBJ1-6 gives the whole variable domain EAGVTQFPSHSVIEKGQTVTLRCDPISGHDNLYWYRRVMGKEIKFLLHFVKESKQDESGMPNNRFLAERTGGTYSTLKVQPAELEDSGVYFCASSRLLDSPLHFGNGTRLTVT.

The genes are TRBV20-1 and TRBJ1-1; D gene unclear. Germline-derived CDR1 and CDR2 are DFQATT and SNEGSKA (reference sequence). CDR3 length: 13 residues. Trimming left V 3 bases short and J 2 bases short, with 10 bases between. CDR3 DNA: TGCAGTGCTAGTCTGGCGGGTAACACTGAAGCTTTCTTT. Its translation is CSASLAGNTEAFF.

The rearrangement uses TRBV6-5 and TRBJ1-1; D is unresolved. Trimming removed 5 bases at V and 3 bases at J, with 10 bases between. CDR1 is MNHEY and CDR2 is SVGAGI in the germline V gene. CDR3 length: 13 amino acids. Here the CDR3 reads CASSREEDTEAFF. The CDR3, as DNA: TGTGCCAGCAGTAGAGAGGAGGACACTGAAGCTTTCTTT.

The count of this clone is one. J is TRBJ2-5 and V is TRBV6-4; 7 bases match TRBD1. The germline CDR1 and CDR2 sequences are MRHNA and SNTAGT. CDR3 length: 16 residues. With 7 bases clipped from V and 1 base from J, the junction kept 12 bases outside the gene matches. CDR3 in DNA: TGTGCCAGCAAAACCCCCCTAAGGGGGCCCCAAGAGACCCAGTACTTC. Its protein product is CASKTPLRGPQETQYF.

The rearrangement links TRBV5-1 to TRBJ1-2, with TRBD1 identical over 7 bases. Germline trimming cut 0 bases from V and 8 bases from J; bases unmatched to any gene: 10. This CDR3 has 15 residues. Germline values: CDR1 SGHRS, CDR2 YFSETQ. The CDR3: CASSLGRQGIEGYTF. The CDR3 DNA reads as TGCGCCAGCAGCTTGGGGAGACAGGGAATAGAAGGCTACACCTTC.